These 27 T cell receptor beta chains were all obtained from the same sample, sequenced in a study of T cells in women clearing cervical HPV infection. Sequenced by immunoSEQ multiplex PCR; TCRdb stores in-frame clones only, minus some. The table lists roughly 50,000 clones. Sequencing was carried out using blood buffy coat. These receptors were obtained from a woman aged 18-70 years with a cervical HPV16 infection that either progressed to CIN3+ or cleared (not recorded which).

Of note for this clone: The read ends 3 residues before the CDR3 terminus; that terminus is restored from the germline J gene. The chain joins TRBV5-4 to TRBJ2-2, with D perhaps matching TRBD1 (6 bases). Germline values: CDR1 SGHNT, CDR2 YYREEE (reference sequence). V was trimmed by 3 bases and J by 6 bases, leaving 12 bases between them. The CDR3 has 14 amino acids. The CDR3 DNA, read in part, is TGTGCCAGCAGCTCACAGGGTTTGCCCGGGGAG. It codes for CASSSQGLPGE. The entire CDR3 protein reads CASSSQGLPGELFF. Looking up the rest from reference TRBV5-4 and TRBJ2-2 gives the full variable domain: ETGVTQSPTHLIKTRGQQVTLRCSSQSGHNTVSWYQQALGQGPQFIFQYYREEENGRGNFPPRFSGLQFPNYSSELNVNALELDDSALYLCASSSQGLPGELFFGEGSRLTVL.

In the case of this clone: The read terminates 3 residues ahead of where the CDR3 ends, so the germline J gene completes it. V gene TRBV6-2 or TRBV6-3 combines with J gene TRBJ1-4; D call uncertain. V was pared by 0 bases and J by 8 bases, with 4 bases between. This CDR3 has 12 residues. Germline CDR1 MNHEY, CDR2 SVGEGT. The CDR3 DNA, read in part, is TGTGCCAGCAGTTACTCTCCGGAAAAA. As protein: CASSYSPEK. In full, the CDR3 reads CASSYSPEKLFF.

For this clone: The sequence runs out 3 residues before the end of the CDR3; the remainder is reconstructed from the germline J gene. V usage is TRBV13 and J usage is TRBJ2-1; 10 bases fit TRBD2. The CDR3 covers 16 residues. Germline-derived CDR1 and CDR2 are PRHDT and FYEKMQ (reference sequence). V was pared by 5 bases and J by 2 bases, with 6 bases of the junction left unmatched. CDR3 residues: CASSLSGRLPYNEQFF. The part of the CDR3 DNA that was read is TGTGCCAGCAGCCTTAGCGGGAGGCTACCCTACAATGAG. The complete variable domain, with remaining parts taken from reference TRBV13 and TRBJ2-1, reads AAGVIQSPRHLIKEKRETATLKCYPIPRHDTVYWYQQGPGQDPQFLISFYEKMQSDKGSIPDRFSAQQFSDYHSELNMSSLELGDSALYFCASSLSGRLPYNEQFFGPGTRLTVL.

Concerning this clone: Compared with germline, one end of the junction differs, possibly owing to a read error. The sample has other DNA sequences that encode this CDR3 too. The sequenced CDR3 bases are TGCGCCAGCAGCTTTGGGGGGGCTGGAAACACG. It translates to CASSFGGAGNT. The entire CDR3 reads CASSFGGAGNTIYF. The V call is TRBV5-1, the J call TRBJ1-3, with D possibly TRBD1 on 6 matching bases. The missing CDR3 end, 3 residues past where the read stops, is filled in from the germline J gene. CDR3 length equals 14 residues. CDR1 SGHRS and CDR2 YFSETQ come from the germline V gene.

Notes on this clone: The CDR3 end is not reached by the read, which stops 3 residues before it; the germline J gene fills it in. The J gene is TRBJ2-1, the V gene TRBV20-1; D gene uncertain. This CDR3 contains 14 residues. V was pared by 5 bases and J by 0 bases, with 11 bases between. The germline V gene has CDR1 DFQATT and CDR2 SNEGSKA (reference sequence). The CDR3 bases that were read are TGCAGTGCTCTATTCACGAGCTCCTACAATGAG. It encodes CSALFTSSYNE. Given in full, the CDR3 is CSALFTSSYNEQFF.

With respect to this clone: Sequencing ends 3 residues short of the CDR3 end; the germline J gene provides the rest. The chain has TRBV19 and TRBJ2-2; D may be TRBD2 (6 bases). This CDR3 is built from 15 residues. CDR1 is LNHDA, CDR2 SQIVND, per germline (reference sequence). V shed 7 bases and J shed 6 bases, with 18 bases lying between them. CDR3 loop: CASIPSVWGAGELFF. The sequenced CDR3 bases are TGTGCCAGTATCCCCTCCGTCTGGGGGGCCGGGGAG.

Turning to this clone: With the read ending 3 residues before the CDR3 end, the germline J gene is used to fill in that end. This rearrangement joins TRBV19 to TRBJ1-1; possibly TRBD1 for D (6 bases). In germline, CDR1 is LNHDA, CDR2 SQIVND (reference sequence). Trimming took off 7 bases at V and 1 base at J, with 16 bases between the two ends. This CDR3 is 15 amino acids long. The CDR3 sequence is CASTLGVQGNTEAFF. The CDR3 DNA, read in part, is TGTGCCAGTACTCTAGGGGTACAGGGGAACACTGAA. The full variable domain, rest sourced from reference TRBV19 and TRBJ1-1, is DGGITQSPKYLFRKEGQNVTLSCEQNLNHDAMYWYRQDPGQGLRLIYYSQIVNDFQKGDIAEGYSVSREKKESFPLTVTSAQKNPTAFYLCASTLGVQGNTEAFFGQGTRLTVV.

A remark on this clone: The CDR3 is cut off 3 residues early in the read; its end comes from the germline J gene. The chain joins TRBV18 to TRBJ1-5; 9 nucleotides line up with TRBD1. Germline V gene data show CDR1 as KGHSH and CDR2 as LQKENI. The CDR3 loop spans 16 amino acids. With V trimmed by 3 bases and J by 6 bases, 9 bases remained unmatched. The CDR3 reads CASSPKQGAPGQPQHF. The sequenced CDR3 bases are TGTGCCAGCTCACCGAAACAGGGGGCGCCCGGTCAGCCC.

Note on this clone: The observed sequence ends 3 residues before the CDR3 terminus, with the missing tail filled in from the germline J gene. The rearrangement links TRBV2 to TRBJ2-1, with a tentative D call TRBD1 (6 bases). This CDR3 has 15 residues. V was pared by 5 bases and J by 0 bases, with 11 bases between. CDR1 SNHLY and CDR2 FYNNEI come from the germline V gene. The CDR3 loop reads CASSLDRSSYNEQFF. The sequenced part of the CDR3 DNA is TGTGCCAGCAGTCTGGACAGAAGCTCCTACAATGAG. The entire variable domain, with the rest obtained from reference TRBV2 and TRBJ2-1, is as follows: EPEVTQTPSHQVTQMGQEVILRCVPISNHLYFYWYRQILGQKVEFLVSFYNNEISEKSEIFDDQFSVERPDGSNFTLKIRSTKLEDSAMYFCASSLDRSSYNEQFFGPGTRLTVL.

Notes on this clone: The read halts 3 residues ahead of the CDR3 end, with the missing end drawn from the germline J gene. The chain recombines TRBV2 with TRBJ2-4; 7 bases are shared with TRBD1. The V gene's germline CDR1 is SNHLY and CDR2 FYNNEI. The CDR3 is 14 residues long. CDR3 DNA, as far as it was read: TGTGCCAGCCATTCGACAGGGAGCAATCAGCCT. This codes for CASHSTGSNQP. The entire CDR3 sequence reads CASHSTGSNQPQYF.

Note on this clone: The sequence runs out 3 residues before the end of the CDR3; the remainder is reconstructed from the germline J gene. The rearrangement links TRBV6-2 or TRBV6-3 to TRBJ1-5, with 8 bases that match TRBD1. The CDR3 is made up of 13 amino acids. Germline trimming cut 6 bases from V and 4 bases from J; bases unmatched to any gene: 2. Germline lookup yields CDR1 MNHEY and CDR2 SVGEGT. The covered CDR3 bases are TGTGCCAGCAGCAGGGGGCCTAATCAGCCC. Amino acid sequence: CASSRGPNQP. The entire CDR3 is CASSRGPNQPQHF.

On this clone: The read terminates 3 residues before the CDR3 end, so the remaining end is supplied by the germline J gene. V usage is TRBV6-2 or TRBV6-3 and J usage is TRBJ2-3, with 15 positions matching TRBD2. The V gene's germline CDR1 is MNHEY and CDR2 SVGEGT. With V trimmed by 2 bases and J by 7 bases, 4 bases remained unmatched. The CDR3 extends over 16 amino acids. This chain's CDR3 is CASSYAGTSGGYTQYF. The DNA read from the CDR3 is TGTGCCAGCAGTTACGCCGGGACTAGCGGGGGGTATACG.

Regarding this clone: Coverage ceases 3 residues before the CDR3 finishes, and the germline J gene fills in the end. The J gene is TRBJ2-2, the V gene TRBV7-9; D may be TRBD2 (6 bases). The CDR3 covers 15 residues. V lost 5 bases and J lost 5, with 15 bases in between. The germline V gene encodes CDR1 SEHNR and CDR2 FQNEAQ (reference sequence). The sequenced CDR3 bases are TGTGCCAGCAGCCCAGCCGGGACTCTAACCGGGGAG. It yields the protein CASSPAGTLTGE. The whole CDR3 protein reads CASSPAGTLTGELFF.

As regards this clone: The missing CDR3 end, 3 residues past where the read stops, is filled in from the germline J gene. The chain recombines TRBV18 with TRBJ2-5; D is undetermined. CDR1 KGHSH and CDR2 LQKENI come from the germline V gene. The length of the CDR3 is 14 residues. V lost 5 bases, J lost 5 bases, and 15 bases lay in between. CDR3 DNA (partial): TGTGCCAGCTCAATCACCGAGACTGGGGAGACC. The encoded protein is CASSITETGET. The full CDR3 reads CASSITETGETQYF.

The CDR3 here is CASSLKADQPQHF. The CDR3 DNA, read in part, is TGTGCCAGCAGCTTAAAGGCAGATCAGCCC. This chain joins TRBV7-3 and TRBJ1-5; no reliable D call. The sequenced fragment ends 3 residues before the CDR3 boundary, so the rest is inferred from the germline J gene. Looked up from germline, CDR1 is SGHTA and CDR2 is FQGTGA. The V gene lost 1 base and the J gene lost 5 bases, with 6 bases spanning the gap. This CDR3 comprises 13 residues.

A word on this clone: The junction and the germline gene differ at one end; a read error may be behind it. The missing CDR3 end, 3 residues past where the read stops, is filled in from the germline J gene. Additional DNA sequences in this sample encode the identical CDR3. The rearrangement uses TRBV2 and TRBJ1-3; D is uncertain. The CDR3 runs to 15 residues. Per the germline V gene, CDR1 is SNHLY and CDR2 is FYNNEI. The CDR3 loop reads CASSEWAASGNTIYF. The CDR3 bases that were read are TGTGCCAGCAGTGAGTGGGCAGCCTCTGGAAACACA.

Comments on this clone: The read falls 3 residues short of the CDR3 end, and the missing part is taken from the germline J gene. The rearrangement links TRBV6-1 to TRBJ1-1, with TRBD1 matching 7 bases. The CDR3 extends over 13 amino acids. Trimming cost V 4 bases and J 5 bases; bases outside gene matches: 4. Looked up from germline, CDR1 is MNHNS and CDR2 is SASEGT. CDR3 bases read: TGTGCCAGCAGTGCGCTCAGGGGGACTGAA. It translates to CASSALRGTE. The whole CDR3 protein reads CASSALRGTEAFF.

Remarks on this clone: The read is 3 residues too short to cover the CDR3 end, so that end is filled in from the germline J gene. The rearrangement uses TRBV6-8 and TRBJ2-3; 9 bases are a match to TRBD2. The trim removed 5 bases at V and 4 bases at J, leaving 7 bases unmatched. Germline V lookup: CDR1 MNHGY, CDR2 SAAAGT. The CDR3 extends over 15 amino acids. The CDR3 bases that were read are TGTGCCAGCAGTAATAGCGGGAGTAGTGCAGATACG. It translates to CASSNSGSSADT. The entire CDR3 is CASSNSGSSADTQYF.

In the case of this clone: The sequenced fragment ends 3 residues before the CDR3 boundary, so the rest is inferred from the germline J gene. The chain combines TRBV6-2 or TRBV6-3 with TRBJ2-7; D possibly corresponds to TRBD1 (6 bases). Trimming removed 7 bases at V and 2 bases at J, with 15 bases between. Germline V gene lookup returns CDR1 MNHEY and CDR2 SVGEGT. The CDR3 totals 14 residues. Incomplete CDR3 DNA: TGTGCCAGCACCCCCAGAGGGGGAGCCTACGAG. Translated: CASTPRGGAYE. The entire CDR3 reads CASTPRGGAYEQYF.

As regards this clone: Read coverage stops 3 residues before the CDR3 terminus; the germline J gene supplies the remainder. The chain is built from TRBV2 and TRBJ2-5; D is undetermined. This CDR3 contains 10 residues. Germline CDR1 is SNHLY and CDR2 is FYNNEI. V gave up 5 bases and J gave up 7 bases, with 5 bases separating them. The CDR3 protein is CASSTGTQYF. The sequenced part of the CDR3 DNA is TGTGCCAGCAGTACCGGGACC.

As concerns this clone: Sequencing ends 3 residues short of the CDR3 end; the germline J gene provides the rest. This chain uses TRBV29-1 with TRBJ2-1, with D perhaps matching TRBD2 (7 bases). Germline CDR1 and CDR2: SQVTM and ANQGSEA. The CDR3 length is 11 residues. Trimming removed 5 bases at V and 9 bases at J, with 11 bases between. Partial CDR3 DNA: TGCAGCGTTCCTAGGGGGGGTGAG. As protein: CSVPRGGE. In full, the CDR3 reads CSVPRGGEQFF.

In regard to this clone: The read ends 3 residues before the CDR3 terminus; that terminus is restored from the germline J gene. This chain links TRBV18 with TRBJ1-4, with 10 bases identical to TRBD1. Germline V gene data show CDR1 as KGHSH and CDR2 as LQKENI. The CDR3 is 16 residues long. The chain's CDR3 is CASSPRGTGANSPLFF. Incomplete CDR3 DNA: TGTGCCAGCTCACCCCGTGGGACAGGGGCCAATTCACCA.

In the case of this clone: The read finishes 3 residues shy of the CDR3 end, and the germline J gene is used to complete it. The chain has TRBV30 and TRBJ1-3; D perhaps matches TRBD1 (5 bases). The germline gives CDR1 GTSNPN, CDR2 SVGIG (reference sequence). Trimming removed 3 bases at V and 2 bases at J, with 14 bases between. This CDR3 has 15 residues. The CDR3 protein is CAWSRESVAGNTIYF. The CDR3 bases that were read are TGTGCCTGGAGCAGGGAGTCTGTGGCTGGAAACACC. Looking up the rest from reference TRBV30 and TRBJ1-3 gives the full variable domain: SQTIHQWPATLVQPVGSPLSLECTVEGTSNPNLYWYRQAAGRGLQLLFYSVGIGQISSEVPQNLSASRPQDRQFILSSKKLLLSDSGFYLCAWSRESVAGNTIYFGEGSWLTVV.

A remark on this clone: Sequencing ends 3 residues short of the CDR3 end; the germline J gene provides the rest. The gene calls are TRBV6-2 or TRBV6-3 and TRBJ1-5; 7 nucleotides line up with TRBD1. The CDR3 covers 13 residues. CDR1 and CDR2 from the germline V gene are MNHEY and SVGEGT. With V trimmed by 5 bases and J by 2 bases, 0 bases remained unmatched. CDR3 residues: CASSQGGNQPQHF. CDR3 DNA, as far as it was read: TGTGCCAGCAGTCAGGGGGGCAATCAGCCC.

A note on this clone: The CDR3 goes on 3 residues after the read ends, and that part is filled in from the germline J gene. This sequence joins TRBV7-2 and TRBJ2-1; possible D gene TRBD2, 6 bases. Trimming left V 5 bases short and J 7 bases short, with 12 bases between. Germline V gives CDR1 SGHTA, CDR2 FQGNSA. This CDR3 is built from 13 residues. The CDR3 reads CASSVGTLNEQFF. CDR3 DNA (partial): TGTGCCAGCAGCGTCGGGACTCTTAATGAG.

As to this clone: The read halts 3 residues ahead of the CDR3 end, with the missing end drawn from the germline J gene. The rearrangement uses TRBV11-3 and TRBJ2-2; D is possibly TRBD2 (6 bases). The CDR3 runs to 15 residues. Germline V gene lookup returns CDR1 SGHNT and CDR2 YENEEA. V dropped 5 bases and J dropped 6 bases, with 16 bases sitting between them. Partial CDR3 DNA: TGTGCCAGCAGCACAGGAGACGGAGGGGCCGGGGAG. Translated, it gives CASSTGDGGAGE. The full CDR3 is CASSTGDGGAGELFF.

Notes on this clone: The observed sequence ends 3 residues before the CDR3 terminus, with the missing tail filled in from the germline J gene. V and J are TRBV5-3 and TRBJ1-2; 9 bases are shared with TRBD1. TRBV5-3 carries the ORF label, with uncertain function. V trimming: 4 bases; J trimming: 2 bases; junction bases outside the gene matches: 12. The CDR3 loop spans 17 amino acids. CDR3 sequence reads: CARSHWATGTGNYGYTF. The sequenced CDR3 bases are TGTGCCAGAAGCCATTGGGCAACCGGGACAGGGAACTATGGC.